The rows below give T cell receptor beta chains drawn from one sample of a study of OX40 agonist ivuxolimab in advanced cancers. Repertoires were generated with immunoSEQ multiplex PCR, while TCRdb's copy carries only in-frame clones and drops some. The sample comprises about 100,000 clones, 80% to 95% of which are singletons, and 1.5% to 2% rests with the top ten. This material consisted of CD4+ or CD8+ T cells sorted from blood, taken in a trial of the OX40 agonist ivuxolimab. The receptors originated from an adult with an advanced solid tumor such as melanoma, head and neck, liver or kidney cancer. Both conserved end residues are part of each CDR3. A D gene is named only where the DNA matches it firmly. A clone size is listed for some rows: how often the clone was seen (once, few, many), or a class if it is expanded.

v_call: TRBV12-5; d_call: TRBD1; cdr3_length: 16; j_call: TRBJ2-7; clone_size: few; cdr3_nt: TGTGCTAGTGGTTTGGTACGGACAGGGCCTTCCTACGAGCAGTACTTC; cdr3_aa: CASGLVRTGPSYEQYF
v_call: TRBV7-9; d_call: .; cdr3_length: 14; j_call: TRBJ2-5; clone_size: .; cdr3_nt: TGTGCCAGCGAGGGGGGGACTACCCAAGAGACCCAGTACTTC; cdr3_aa: CASEGGTTQETQYF
v_call: TRBV7-8; d_call: TRBD2; cdr3_length: 16; j_call: TRBJ2-1; clone_size: .; cdr3_nt: TGTGCCAGCAGTTTTAGCGGGATAGGTTTCTACAATGAGCAGTTCTTC; cdr3_aa: CASSFSGIGFYNEQFF
v_call: TRBV10-3; d_call: .; cdr3_length: 16; j_call: TRBJ2-1; clone_size: .; cdr3_nt: TGTGCCATCAGTGAAGGTCTCCAGCGGTCCTACAATGAGCAGTTCTTC; cdr3_aa: CAISEGLQRSYNEQFF
v_call: TRBV11-3; d_call: .; cdr3_length: 16; j_call: TRBJ2-5; clone_size: .; cdr3_nt: TGTGCCAGCAGCTTGAGTCGGATGGGTGTCCAAGAGACCCAGTACTTC; cdr3_aa: CASSLSRMGVQETQYF
v_call: TRBV4-3; d_call: TRBD1; cdr3_length: 16; j_call: TRBJ2-7; clone_size: .; cdr3_nt: TGCGCCAGCAGCCAAGATCCCCGACAGGGCTTCTACGAGCAGTACTTC; cdr3_aa: CASSQDPRQGFYEQYF
v_call: TRBV7-2; d_call: .; cdr3_length: 14; j_call: TRBJ2-4; clone_size: .; cdr3_nt: TGTGCCAGCAGCTTAGCGATAGCCAAAAACATTCAGTACTTC; cdr3_aa: CASSLAIAKNIQYF
v_call: TRBV5-1; d_call: .; cdr3_length: 14; j_call: TRBJ2-1; clone_size: .; cdr3_nt: TGCGCCAGCAGCGAGCGGTCCTCCTACAATGAGCAGTTCTTC; cdr3_aa: CASSERSSYNEQFF
v_call: TRBV5-3; d_call: .; cdr3_length: 16; j_call: TRBJ2-3; clone_size: .; cdr3_nt: TGTGCCAGAAGCGGCGGGACAAGCTCTAGCACAGATACGCAGTATTTT; cdr3_aa: CARSGGTSSSTDTQYF
v_call: TRBV4-3; d_call: TRBD2; cdr3_length: 19; j_call: TRBJ2-5; clone_size: .; cdr3_nt: TGCGCCAGCAGCCAAGGTCAGGCTAGCGGGAGGGTGTACCAAGAGACCCAGTACTTC; cdr3_aa: CASSQGQASGRVYQETQYF
v_call: TRBV28; d_call: .; cdr3_length: 12; j_call: TRBJ1-1; clone_size: .; cdr3_nt: TGTGCCAGCAGTCCAGGGTACACTGAAGCTTTCTTT; cdr3_aa: CASSPGYTEAFF
v_call: TRBV7-2; d_call: .; cdr3_length: 15; j_call: TRBJ2-7; clone_size: .; cdr3_nt: TGTGCCAGCAGCCCGGGACTGCGGGTCTCACCTGAGCAGTACTTC; cdr3_aa: CASSPGLRVSPEQYF
v_call: TRBV7-2; d_call: .; cdr3_length: 14; j_call: TRBJ2-1; clone_size: .; cdr3_nt: TGTGCCAGCAGCTTACAGCCTCGGTACAATGAGCAGTTCTTC; cdr3_aa: CASSLQPRYNEQFF
v_call: TRBV4-3; d_call: .; cdr3_length: 15; j_call: TRBJ1-3; clone_size: .; cdr3_nt: TGCGCCAGCAGCCAAGTTGTCTCTTCTGGAAACACCATATATTTT; cdr3_aa: CASSQVVSSGNTIYF
v_call: TRBV11-2; d_call: .; cdr3_length: 14; j_call: TRBJ2-7; clone_size: .; cdr3_nt: TGTGCCAGCAGCTGGACCGGGAGCTCCTACGAGCAGTACTTC; cdr3_aa: CASSWTGSSYEQYF
v_call: TRBV6-5; d_call: TRBD1; cdr3_length: 13; j_call: TRBJ1-2; clone_size: .; cdr3_nt: TGTGCCAGCAGTGAAACAGGGGCGGATGGCTACACCTTC; cdr3_aa: CASSETGADGYTF
v_call: TRBV11-1; d_call: .; cdr3_length: 12; j_call: TRBJ1-1; clone_size: .; cdr3_nt: TGTGCCAGCAGCTTGCAACAGGTTGAAGCTTTCTTT; cdr3_aa: CASSLQQVEAFF
v_call: TRBV9; d_call: .; cdr3_length: 13; j_call: TRBJ2-1; clone_size: .; cdr3_nt: TGTGCCAGCAGCGTGGAGGGTTACAATGAGCAGTTCTTC; cdr3_aa: CASSVEGYNEQFF
v_call: TRBV7-9; d_call: TRBD1; cdr3_length: 18; j_call: TRBJ1-1; clone_size: .; cdr3_nt: TGTGCCAGCAGCTGGCCGGGACAGGGATCCCCAGTGAACACTGAAGCTTTCTTT; cdr3_aa: CASSWPGQGSPVNTEAFF
v_call: TRBV7-2; d_call: .; cdr3_length: 12; j_call: TRBJ1-1; clone_size: .; cdr3_nt: TGTGCCAGCAGCACCGAGACAGGAACCCACTTCTTT; cdr3_aa: CASSTETGTHFF
v_call: TRBV18; d_call: .; cdr3_length: 14; j_call: TRBJ1-5; clone_size: .; cdr3_nt: TGTGCCAGCTCACCACAGGGCTGGGCCCAGCCCCAGCATTTT; cdr3_aa: CASSPQGWAQPQHF
v_call: TRBV6-5; d_call: .; cdr3_length: 11; j_call: TRBJ2-1; clone_size: .; cdr3_nt: TGTGCCAGCAGTGAGACGCATGAGCAGTTCTTC; cdr3_aa: CASSETHEQFF
v_call: TRBV7-2; d_call: .; cdr3_length: 13; j_call: TRBJ2-7; clone_size: .; cdr3_nt: TGTGCCAGCAGCTGGGGGAGCTCCTACGAGCAGTACTTC; cdr3_aa: CASSWGSSYEQYF
v_call: TRBV4-1; d_call: TRBD1; cdr3_length: 19; j_call: TRBJ2-5; clone_size: .; cdr3_nt: TGCGCCAGCAGGAGGACCGTATTTGTGGGGACAGGGTCGAGGGAGACCCAGTACTTC; cdr3_aa: CASRRTVFVGTGSRETQYF
v_call: TRBV5-1; d_call: .; cdr3_length: 15; j_call: TRBJ1-3; clone_size: .; cdr3_nt: TGCGCCAGCAGCTTGGCGGTAGGCTCTGGAAACACCATATATTTT; cdr3_aa: CASSLAVGSGNTIYF
v_call: TRBV12-5; d_call: TRBD2; cdr3_length: 17; j_call: TRBJ2-2; clone_size: .; cdr3_nt: TGTGCTAGTGGTTTTCTTTTAGCGGGAGAGGGGACCGGGGAGCTGTTTTTT; cdr3_aa: CASGFLLAGEGTGELFF
v_call: TRBV10-3; d_call: .; cdr3_length: 14; j_call: TRBJ2-7; clone_size: .; cdr3_nt: TGTGCCATCACGGCTAGCGTGGGGCCCTACGAGCAGTACTTC; cdr3_aa: CAITASVGPYEQYF
v_call: TRBV5-1; d_call: TRBD2; cdr3_length: 14; j_call: TRBJ2-1; clone_size: .; cdr3_nt: TGCGCCAGCAGCTTAGGCGGGGGGTTTGGTGAGCAGTTCTTC; cdr3_aa: CASSLGGGFGEQFF
v_call: TRBV7-3; d_call: .; cdr3_length: 16; j_call: TRBJ2-3; clone_size: .; cdr3_nt: TGTGCCAGCAGCTTAGGAGGGGGCGCTCGAACAGATACGCAGTATTTT; cdr3_aa: CASSLGGGARTDTQYF
v_call: TRBV6-5; d_call: .; cdr3_length: 14; j_call: TRBJ2-7; clone_size: .; cdr3_nt: TGTGCCAGCAAGAAGCCGGGACTTCCATGGGAGCAGTACTTC; cdr3_aa: CASKKPGLPWEQYF
v_call: TRBV27; d_call: .; cdr3_length: 13; j_call: TRBJ1-5; clone_size: .; cdr3_nt: TGTGCCAGCAGACTCCGTATGGATCAGCCCCAGCATTTT; cdr3_aa: CASRLRMDQPQHF
v_call: TRBV9; d_call: .; cdr3_length: 14; j_call: TRBJ2-7; clone_size: .; cdr3_nt: TGTGCCAGCAGCGTAAGAGCAGGGAGCTACGAGCAGTACTTC; cdr3_aa: CASSVRAGSYEQYF
v_call: TRBV25-1; d_call: .; cdr3_length: 13; j_call: TRBJ2-3; clone_size: once; cdr3_nt: TGTGCCAGCAGTAAACCACACACAGATACGCAGTATTTT; cdr3_aa: CASSKPHTDTQYF
v_call: TRBV10-3; d_call: .; cdr3_length: 14; j_call: TRBJ2-7; clone_size: .; cdr3_nt: TGTGCCATCAGTCCTTTAACCCTTACCTACGAGCAGTACTTC; cdr3_aa: CAISPLTLTYEQYF
v_call: TRBV4-1; d_call: TRBD2; cdr3_length: 14; j_call: TRBJ2-3; clone_size: .; cdr3_nt: TGCGCCAGCAGCCAACCAGCGGGAGGGCCTGCGCAGTATTTT; cdr3_aa: CASSQPAGGPAQYF
v_call: TRBV5-1; d_call: .; cdr3_length: 14; j_call: TRBJ2-2; clone_size: once; cdr3_nt: TGCGCCAGCAGCTTGGAGGGGCACACCGGGGAGCTGTTTTTT; cdr3_aa: CASSLEGHTGELFF
v_call: TRBV7-9; d_call: TRBD1; cdr3_length: 17; j_call: TRBJ2-7; clone_size: .; cdr3_nt: TGTGCCAGCAGCCAGGTTCCAGGGGGTCGCAGCCCCTACGAGCAGTACTTC; cdr3_aa: CASSQVPGGRSPYEQYF
v_call: TRBV6-5; d_call: .; cdr3_length: 16; j_call: TRBJ2-1; clone_size: .; cdr3_nt: TGTGCCAGCAGTTCCGAGGGGGGAGGACCGAACAATGAGCAGTTCTTC; cdr3_aa: CASSSEGGGPNNEQFF
v_call: TRBV28; d_call: TRBD2; cdr3_length: 13; j_call: TRBJ2-3; clone_size: .; cdr3_nt: TGTGCCAGCCGGACTAGTCTCACAGATACGCAGTATTTT; cdr3_aa: CASRTSLTDTQYF
v_call: TRBV4-1; d_call: .; cdr3_length: 13; j_call: TRBJ1-4; clone_size: .; cdr3_nt: TGCGCCAGCAGCTTCGGGGAAGTAGAAAAACTGTTTTTT; cdr3_aa: CASSFGEVEKLFF
v_call: TRBV7-2; d_call: .; cdr3_length: 12; j_call: TRBJ2-7; clone_size: many; cdr3_nt: TGTGCCAGCAGCTTTTCGGTCCCGGAGCAGTACTTC; cdr3_aa: CASSFSVPEQYF
v_call: TRBV11-3; d_call: TRBD2; cdr3_length: 13; j_call: TRBJ2-1; clone_size: .; cdr3_nt: TGTGCCAGCAGTCGAACTAGCGGGCATGAGCAGTTCTTC; cdr3_aa: CASSRTSGHEQFF
v_call: TRBV10-3; d_call: .; cdr3_length: 13; j_call: TRBJ2-5; clone_size: .; cdr3_nt: TGTGCCATCCAGTTAAGCGGCCAAGAGACCCAGTACTTC; cdr3_aa: CAIQLSGQETQYF
v_call: TRBV9; d_call: .; cdr3_length: 15; j_call: TRBJ2-5; clone_size: .; cdr3_nt: TGTGCCAGCAGCGTAGGGTCAGGGTGGTTGGAGACCCAGTACTTC; cdr3_aa: CASSVGSGWLETQYF
v_call: TRBV7-2; d_call: .; cdr3_length: 12; j_call: TRBJ2-7; clone_size: few; cdr3_nt: TGTGCCAGCAGCTTACGGGGCTACGAGCAGTACTTC; cdr3_aa: CASSLRGYEQYF
v_call: TRBV7-2; d_call: .; cdr3_length: 16; j_call: TRBJ2-2; clone_size: .; cdr3_nt: TGTGCCAGCAGCTTAACGGGGGATGGAGGGCCCGGGGAGCTGTTTTTT; cdr3_aa: CASSLTGDGGPGELFF
v_call: TRBV11-2; d_call: .; cdr3_length: 14; j_call: TRBJ2-2; clone_size: .; cdr3_nt: TGTGCCAGCAGCTTATCGGGAGATGTCGGGGAGCTGTTTTTT; cdr3_aa: CASSLSGDVGELFF
v_call: TRBV5-1; d_call: TRBD1; cdr3_length: 14; j_call: TRBJ2-5; clone_size: .; cdr3_nt: TGCGCCAGCAGCACGCAGGGGGCTAGAGAGACCCAGTACTTC; cdr3_aa: CASSTQGARETQYF
v_call: TRBV7-9; d_call: TRBD1; cdr3_length: 13; j_call: TRBJ1-2; clone_size: .; cdr3_nt: TGTGCCAGCAGCCCTGGGACAGAGTATGGCTACACCTTC; cdr3_aa: CASSPGTEYGYTF
v_call: TRBV18; d_call: .; cdr3_length: 14; j_call: TRBJ2-1; clone_size: .; cdr3_nt: TGTGCCAGCTCACCACCGGGAATCTACAATGAGCAGTTCTTC; cdr3_aa: CASSPPGIYNEQFF